This T cell receptor (beta chain) was captured in a study of graft-versus-host responses after intestinal transplantation. Sequencing used immunoSEQ multiplex PCR; TCRdb keeps in-frame clones, though not all of them. This sample has 70,000 to 100,000 clones; around nine tenths occur once, and the top ten carry approximately 0.34%. The CDR3 loop spans 19 amino acids. Germline assignment: CDR1 MNHEY and CDR2 SMNVEV (reference sequence). J was trimmed by 2 bases and V by 2 bases; bases with no gene match: 10. A note on this clone: Antigen unknown.

This TCR was recovered from a human donor who received an intestinal transplant. The sample consisted of unstimulated CD4+ T cells sorted from spleen or lymph node cells, taken before intestinal transplant. The rearrangement uses TRBV27 and TRBJ1-6, with 9 bases identical to TRBD1. The CDR3 DNA follows: TGTGCCAGCAGTTTAACTAAGAGAGACAGGGGGACCTATAATTCACCCCTCCACTTT. Its translation is CASSLTKRDRGTYNSPLHF.